This T cell receptor (beta chain) was recovered during a study of blood T cell repertoires in COVID-19. Original analysis: The assay estimated nucleated cells by amplifying reference gene primers. TCRdb's table, derived via immunoSEQ multiplex PCR, lists solely in-frame clones and lacks some. Clone size and the V and J calls come from that table; the DNA yielded D and trimming. Of around 97,000 clones listed, more than 75% are singletons. Germline V gene data show CDR1 as SGHTA and CDR2 as FQGNSA. The junction had 7 bases not matched to a gene; V was cut back by 5 bases and J by 9 bases. This CDR3 is built from 12 residues.

The chain links TRBV7-2 to TRBJ2-7; 7 bases match TRBD1. The sequence derives from a human donor in a cohort sampled during active COVID-19. The sequenced sample consisted of peripheral blood. The CDR3 sequence is CASSRPGQRQYF. Here the CDR3 DNA reads TGTGCCAGCAGCCGACCGGGACAGAGGCAGTACTTC. Drawing the rest from reference TRBV7-2 and TRBJ2-7, the complete variable domain is GAGVSQSPSNKVTEKGKDVELRCDPISGHTALYWYRQSLGQGLEFLIYFQGNSAPDKSGLPSDRFSAERTGGSVSTLTIQRTQQEDSAVYLCASSRPGQRQYFGPGTRLTVT.